The 21 T cell receptor beta chains reported below all come from one sample, sequenced in a study of control samples from healthy donors and cancer patients. The table came from immunoSEQ multiplex PCR; TCRdb's copy has only in-frame clones and leaves some out. Among over 60,000 clones listed, around 90% were seen once. Sequencing was done on a sample of PBMCs. Receptors were obtained from an older woman with head and neck cancer.

In nucleotides, the CDR3 is TGTGCCAGCAGCTTACAGGGGGTCAATGAGCAGTTCTTC. Translation: CASSLQGVNEQFF. V and J are TRBV6-2 or TRBV6-3 and TRBJ2-1; 8 nucleotides line up with TRBD1. Germline CDR1 MNHEY, CDR2 SVGEGT. The CDR3 is 13 residues long. V shed 6 bases, J shed 6 bases, and the junction held 4 bases outside the gene matches.

The chain is built from TRBV28 and TRBJ1-6; 7 nucleotides agree with TRBD1. V was clipped by 5 bases and J by 8 bases; unmatched bases: 3. The CDR3 sequence is 13 residues long. CDR1 MDHEN and CDR2 SYDVKM come from the germline V gene. CDR3: CASSTDRDSPLHF. The CDR3 DNA reads as TGTGCCAGCAGTACTGACAGGGATTCACCCCTCCACTTT.

The chain is built from TRBV12-3 or TRBV12-4 and TRBJ2-2; D may be TRBD2 (7 bases). The V end was cut by 7 bases, the J end by 7 bases, with 13 bases between. The CDR3 is made up of 13 amino acids. This CDR3 is CASIQGGGGELFF. The CDR3 region has the DNA TGTGCCAGCATCCAAGGGGGGGGCGGGGAGCTGTTTTTT.

This clone was seen just once. The genes are TRBV7-2 and TRBJ1-3; TRBD1 matches at 8 bases. Germline loops: CDR1 SGHTA, CDR2 FQGNSA. The CDR3 has 15 residues. With V trimmed by 3 bases and J by 5 bases, 6 bases remained unmatched. The CDR3, as DNA: TGTGCCAGCAGCTTGGGACAGGACACGCGAAACACCATATATTTT. The encoded protein is CASSLGQDTRNTIYF. The variable domain in full, with the rest retrieved from reference TRBV7-2 and TRBJ1-3, is GAGVSQSPSNKVTEKGKDVELRCDPISGHTALYWYRQSLGQGLEFLIYFQGNSAPDKSGLPSDRFSAERTGGSVSTLTIQRTQQEDSAVYLCASSLGQDTRNTIYFGEGSWLTVV.

The V and J genes are TRBV6-6 and TRBJ2-6; a weak D match, TRBD1 (5 bases). Germline CDR1 MNHNY, CDR2 SVGAGI (reference sequence). The CDR3 runs to 15 residues. The V end was cut by 2 bases, the J end by 2 bases, with 7 bases between. The CDR3 DNA follows: TGTGCCAGCAGTTACAGGGGCGCTGGGGCCAACGTCCTGACTTTC. Protein sequence: CASSYRGAGANVLTF.

In its sample, this clone was seen once. The chain is built from TRBV5-1 and TRBJ2-3; D ambiguous. In germline, CDR1 is SGHRS, CDR2 YFSETQ. The CDR3 is 11 residues long. Trimming took off 5 bases at V and 1 base at J, with 2 bases between the two ends. The CDR3 loop is CASRGTDTQYF. The CDR3 DNA reads TGCGCCAGCAGGGGCACAGATACGCAGTATTTT.

V and J are TRBV6-2 or TRBV6-3 and TRBJ2-1; TRBD2 might be the D (6 bases). Trimming pared 8 bases from V and 3 bases from J, leaving 14 bases between. The germline V gene has CDR1 MNHEY and CDR2 SVGEGT. The CDR3 totals 14 residues. CDR3 in DNA: TGTGCCAGCGGTTTGGAGGGACGCTACAATGAGCAGTTCTTC. It specifies CASGLEGRYNEQFF.

The DNA for the CDR3 is TGTGCCAGCTCAGCAACAGAAAATCCCGGGGAGCTGTTTTTT. Its translation is CASSATENPGELFF. The chain recombines TRBV18 with TRBJ2-2; D call uncertain. This CDR3 comprises 14 residues. Germline V gene sequence: CDR1 KGHSH, CDR2 LQKENI. Trimming stripped 5 bases from V and 6 bases from J, with 13 bases between.

This chain connects TRBV3-1 (or the pseudogene TRBV3-2) to TRBJ2-7; D is unclear. The CDR3 covers 12 residues. Germline CDR1 is LGHDT and CDR2 is YNNKEL (reference sequence). V was shortened by 3 bases and J by 6 bases, with 9 bases between the two germline ends. The CDR3 is CASSHSVSEQYF. The CDR3 nucleotides are TGTGCCAGCAGCCATTCCGTGAGCGAGCAGTACTTC.

The chain uses TRBV6-4 and TRBJ1-3; D possibly corresponds to TRBD1 (5 bases). V was trimmed by 1 base and J by 0 bases, leaving 10 bases between them. Germline CDR1 and CDR2: MRHNA and SNTAGT. The CDR3 is 16 amino acids. The CDR3 coding sequence is TGTGCCAGCAGTGACTTTCGGGACGGCTCTGGAAACACCATATATTTT. It translates to CASSDFRDGSGNTIYF.

V gene TRBV28 combines with J gene TRBJ1-5; D ambiguous. This CDR3 has 13 amino acids. Germline CDR1 reads MDHEN; CDR2 reads SYDVKM. Deletions cut 3 bases from V and 6 bases from J, with 9 bases between. The CDR3 sequence is CASSLVGIQPQHF. The DNA for the CDR3 is TGTGCCAGCAGTTTGGTTGGTATTCAGCCCCAGCATTTT.

This clone was found a few times. This rearrangement joins TRBV19 to TRBJ2-7, with TRBD2 matching 14 bases. V lost 5 bases to trimming and J lost 3 bases; unmatched junction nucleotides: 9. The CDR3 contains 17 residues. Germline lookup yields CDR1 LNHDA and CDR2 SQIVND (reference sequence). This CDR3 reads CASSLTPGLAGDYEQYF. The CDR3 nucleotides are TGTGCCAGTAGTCTTACCCCGGGACTAGCGGGGGACTACGAGCAGTACTTC.

This chain connects TRBV30 to TRBJ1-2, with no clear D. Per the germline V gene, CDR1 is GTSNPN and CDR2 is SVGIG (reference sequence). Deletions cut 2 bases from V and 4 bases from J, with 5 bases between. The CDR3 is 11 amino acids. CDR3 loop: CAWSRTYGYTF. The CDR3, as DNA: TGTGCCTGGAGTCGGACCTATGGCTACACCTTC.

The chain is built from TRBV25-1 and TRBJ2-5; weak D call: TRBD1 (6 bases). From germline, CDR1 is MGHDK and CDR2 SYGVNS. Trimming took 4 bases from V and 0 from J, leaving 9 bases between them. The CDR3 totals 14 residues. The DNA of the CDR3 is TGTGCCAGCAGTGTTCAGGGGCACCAAGAGACCCAGTACTTC. Protein: CASSVQGHQETQYF. The whole variable domain, filled in from reference TRBV25-1 and TRBJ2-5, reads EADIYQTPRYLVIGTGKKITLECSQTMGHDKMYWYQQDPGMELHLIHYSYGVNSTEKGDLSSESTVSRIRTEHFPLTLESARPSHTSQYLCASSVQGHQETQYFGPGTRLLVL.

The J gene is TRBJ1-2, the V gene TRBV27; unclear D gene. The length of the CDR3 is 13 residues. V was cut by 0 bases and J by 2 bases, with 4 bases left in between. Per the germline V gene, CDR1 is MNHEY and CDR2 is SMNVEV (reference sequence). CDR3 coding DNA: TGTGCCAGCAGTTTATCGGGGAACTATGGCTACACCTTC. It codes for CASSLSGNYGYTF.

In its sample, this clone was seen a few times. The V gene is TRBV30, the J gene TRBJ1-2; D not resolved. The CDR3 sequence is 13 residues long. V lost 3 bases and J 8 bases, leaving 16 bases between the germline ends. The germline V gene has CDR1 GTSNPN and CDR2 SVGIG (reference sequence). The CDR3 is CAWSPAEAGGYTF. DNA for the CDR3: TGTGCCTGGAGCCCTGCTGAGGCTGGAGGCTACACCTTC.

This sequence joins TRBV10-3 and TRBJ1-3; D is unclear. The germline V gene has CDR1 ENHRY and CDR2 SYGVKD. The V gene lost 3 bases and the J gene lost 7 bases, with 7 bases spanning the gap. The CDR3 covers 12 residues. CDR3 region: CAISDVGNTIYF. The CDR3, as DNA: TGTGCCATCAGTGATGTTGGGAACACCATATATTTT.

V is TRBV27 and J is TRBJ2-3, with D possibly called TRBD1 or TRBD2 (5 bases each). Deletions cut 11 bases from V and 0 bases from J, with 12 bases between. CDR1 and CDR2 (germline): MNHEY, SMNVEV (reference sequence). CDR3 length: 13 amino acids. CDR3 region: CALGAGSTDTQYF. CDR3 DNA: TGTGCCCTCGGGGCTGGCAGCACAGATACGCAGTATTTT.

This chain connects TRBV27 to TRBJ1-2; D gene uncertain. The CDR3 loop spans 12 amino acids. Trimming took off 8 bases at V and 14 bases at J, with 21 bases between the two ends. Germline CDR1 and CDR2: MNHEY and SMNVEV (reference sequence). The CDR3 region is CASSSPRAPWTF. CDR3 bases: TGTGCCAGCTCATCACCCCGGGCCCCATGGACCTTC.

The rearrangement uses TRBV5-4 and TRBJ2-5, with a possible D match to TRBD2 (6 bases). V lost 2 bases and J 5 bases, leaving 13 bases between the germline ends. There are 14 residues in the CDR3. Germline values: CDR1 SGHNT, CDR2 YYREEE (reference sequence). CDR3 protein: CASSLQRVGETQYF. In DNA form, the CDR3 reads TGTGCCAGCAGCTTACAGCGGGTGGGGGAGACCCAGTACTTC.

The CDR3 DNA reads TGTGCCAGCAGCCAAGGGGTTCGGAGCACAGATACGCAGTATTTT. This gives the protein CASSQGVRSTDTQYF. The chain is built from TRBV3-1 (or the pseudogene TRBV3-2) and TRBJ2-3; D is uncertain. V lost 1 base and J lost 0, with 8 bases in between. The CDR3 loop spans 15 amino acids. CDR1 is LGHDT and CDR2 is YNNKEL in the germline V gene (reference sequence).